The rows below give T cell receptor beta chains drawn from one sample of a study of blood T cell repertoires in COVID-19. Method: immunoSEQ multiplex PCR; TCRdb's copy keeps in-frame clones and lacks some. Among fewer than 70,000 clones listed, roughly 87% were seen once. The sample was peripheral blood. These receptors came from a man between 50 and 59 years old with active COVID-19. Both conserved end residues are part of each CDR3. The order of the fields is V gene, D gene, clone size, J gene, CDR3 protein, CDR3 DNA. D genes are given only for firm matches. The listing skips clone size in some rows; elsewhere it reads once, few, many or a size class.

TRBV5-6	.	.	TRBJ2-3	CASTPWDWSRDTQYF	TGTGCCAGCACCCCCTGGGACTGGAGTCGAGATACGCAGTATTTT
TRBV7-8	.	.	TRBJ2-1	CASSPGTKGGYNEQFF	TGTGCCAGCAGCCCCGGAACGAAAGGGGGCTACAATGAGCAGTTCTTC
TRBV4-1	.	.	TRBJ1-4	CASRLPGGGEKLFF	TGCGCCAGCAGACTACCCGGGGGAGGTGAAAAACTGTTTTTT
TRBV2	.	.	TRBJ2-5	CASIRDSKETQYF	TGTGCCAGCATTCGGGACTCAAAAGAGACCCAGTACTTC
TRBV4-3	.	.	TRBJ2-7	CASSQDGQGFYEQYF	TGCGCCAGCAGCCAAGATGGGCAGGGCTTTTACGAGCAGTACTTC
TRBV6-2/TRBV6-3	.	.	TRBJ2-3	CASSYVSAGYGTDTQYF	TGTGCCAGCAGTTACGTTAGCGCGGGGTACGGCACAGATACGCAGTATTTT
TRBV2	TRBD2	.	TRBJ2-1	CASKWTREDYNEQFF	TGTGCCAGCAAGTGGACTAGAGAAGACTACAATGAGCAGTTCTTC
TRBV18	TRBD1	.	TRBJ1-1	CASSPRTGQNTEAFF	TGTGCCAGCTCACCTCGGACAGGACAGAACACTGAAGCTTTCTTT
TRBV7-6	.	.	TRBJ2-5	CASSPWSDSQETQYF	TGTGCCAGCAGCCCTTGGTCGGACTCGCAAGAGACCCAGTACTTC
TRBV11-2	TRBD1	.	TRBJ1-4	CASSLDQGQTAKLFF	TGTGCCAGCAGCTTAGATCAGGGACAGACAGCAAAACTGTTTTTT
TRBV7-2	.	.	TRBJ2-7	CASSSQYRGLEQYF	TGTGCCAGCAGCTCCCAATACCGGGGTTTAGAGCAGTACTTC
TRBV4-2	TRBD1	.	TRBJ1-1	CASSQLQGAIPEAFF	TGTGCCAGCAGCCAATTACAGGGGGCTATACCTGAAGCTTTCTTT
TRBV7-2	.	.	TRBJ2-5	CASSSISTQYF	TGTGCCAGCAGCTCCATTAGTACCCAGTACTTC
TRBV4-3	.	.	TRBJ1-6	CASSQDTTYNSPLHF	TGCGCCAGCAGCCAAGACACTACCTATAATTCACCCCTCCACTTT
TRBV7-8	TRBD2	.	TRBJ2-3	CAVSGGALTDTQYF	TGTGCCGTTAGCGGGGGGGCCTTGACAGATACGCAGTATTTT
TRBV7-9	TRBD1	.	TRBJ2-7	CASSVRQGAYEQYF	TGTGCCAGCAGCGTTCGACAGGGGGCCTACGAGCAGTACTTC
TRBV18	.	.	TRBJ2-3	CASSPLRDSSTDTQYF	TGTGCCAGCTCACCACTACGGGACTCTTCCACAGATACGCAGTATTTT
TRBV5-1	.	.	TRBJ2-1	CASSLFRGGNEQFF	TGCGCCAGCAGCTTGTTCAGGGGTGGCAATGAGCAGTTCTTC
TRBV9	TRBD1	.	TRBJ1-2	CASSETDRGGHGYTF	TGTGCCAGCAGCGAGACGGACAGGGGAGGGCATGGCTACACCTTC
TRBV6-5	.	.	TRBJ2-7	CASSYSGRSYEQYF	TGTGCCAGCAGTTACTCGGGCCGTTCCTACGAGCAGTACTTC
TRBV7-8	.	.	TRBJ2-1	CASAAGSYNEQFF	TGTGCCAGCGCGGCGGGATCCTACAATGAGCAGTTCTTC
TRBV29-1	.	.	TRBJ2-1	CSTRRGLYNEQFF	TGCAGCACCAGGAGGGGCCTATACAATGAGCAGTTCTTC
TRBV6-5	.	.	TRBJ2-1	CASSFSPRGPGDEQFF	TGTGCCAGCAGTTTCTCGCCCAGGGGCCCCGGTGATGAGCAGTTCTTC
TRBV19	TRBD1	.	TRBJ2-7	CASRTGTGTNYEQYF	TGTGCCAGTAGGACCGGGACAGGGACTAACTACGAGCAGTACTTC
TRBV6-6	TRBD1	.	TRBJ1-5	CASSPGQGRPQHF	TGTGCCAGCAGTCCGGGACAGGGTCGGCCCCAGCATTTT
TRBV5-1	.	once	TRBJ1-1	CASSPRAGSGTEAFF	TGCGCCAGCAGCCCACGAGCGGGCAGTGGCACTGAAGCTTTCTTT
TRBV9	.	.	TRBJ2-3	CASSALGGTDTQYF	TGTGCCAGCAGCGCCCTCGGGGGCACAGATACGCAGTATTTT
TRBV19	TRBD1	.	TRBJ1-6	CASSFTGQGYNSPLHF	TGTGCCAGTAGCTTCACGGGACAGGGGTATAATTCACCCCTCCACTTT
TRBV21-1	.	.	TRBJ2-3	CASSSGGGTVRTDTQYF	TGTGCCAGCAGCTCCGGGGGGGGTACAGTCCGCACAGATACGCAGTATTTT
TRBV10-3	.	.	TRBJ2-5	CAISESAGLGATQYF	TGTGCCATCAGTGAGTCTGCAGGCCTGGGGGCGACCCAGTACTTC
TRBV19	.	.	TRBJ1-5	CASSIGDQPQHF	TGTGCCAGTAGTATAGGAGATCAGCCCCAGCATTTT
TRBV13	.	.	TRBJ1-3	CASSLGAGEKSGNTIYF	TGTGCCAGCAGCTTAGGAGCAGGGGAGAAATCTGGAAACACCATATATTTT
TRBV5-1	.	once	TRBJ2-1	CASSLWQGGYNEQFF	TGCGCCAGCAGCTTATGGCAGGGGGGCTACAATGAGCAGTTCTTC
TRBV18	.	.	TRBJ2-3	CASSPRSADTQYF	TGTGCCAGCTCACCTAGGAGCGCAGATACGCAGTATTTT
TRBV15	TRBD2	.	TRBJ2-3	CATSRDMTSGVDTQYF	TGTGCCACCAGCAGAGATATGACTAGCGGGGTAGATACGCAGTATTTT
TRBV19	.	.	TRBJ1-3	CASSARESGNTIYF	TGTGCCAGTAGTGCCCGGGAGTCTGGAAACACCATATATTTT
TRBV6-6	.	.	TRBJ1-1	CASSYSVRGEAFF	TGTGCCAGCAGTTACTCGGTTAGAGGTGAAGCTTTCTTT
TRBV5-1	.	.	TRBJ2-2	CASSGWTVNTGELFF	TGCGCCAGCAGCGGATGGACAGTGAACACCGGGGAGCTGTTTTTT
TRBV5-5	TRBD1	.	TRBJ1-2	CASSSPGTGNYGYTF	TGTGCCAGCAGCTCCCCCGGGACAGGAAATTATGGCTACACCTTC
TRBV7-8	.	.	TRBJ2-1	CASSPIFPGQEYNEQFF	TGTGCCAGCAGCCCAATCTTTCCAGGTCAGGAATACAATGAGCAGTTCTTC
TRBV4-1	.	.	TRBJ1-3	CASSQDPSVSGNTIYF	TGCGCCAGCAGCCAAGACCCCAGTGTCTCTGGAAACACCATATATTTT
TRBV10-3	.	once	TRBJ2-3	CAISEASTKSTDTQYF	TGTGCCATCAGTGAGGCCAGTACAAAGAGCACAGATACGCAGTATTTT
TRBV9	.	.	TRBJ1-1	CASSVDTGRIAEAFF	TGTGCCAGCAGCGTCGACACAGGGCGTATCGCTGAAGCTTTCTTT
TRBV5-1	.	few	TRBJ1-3	CASSLQGGNTIYF	TGCGCCAGCAGCTTGCAGGGTGGAAACACCATATATTTT
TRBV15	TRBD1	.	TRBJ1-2	CATSIRTGNYGYTF	TGTGCCACCAGCATACGGACAGGGAACTATGGCTACACCTTC